The following is a TCR beta chain sequence with its context. Distinct nucleotide sequences in the sample also encode this CDR3. Germline V lookup: CDR1 SGDLS, CDR2 YYNGEE. Trimming stripped 3 bases from V and 8 bases from J, with 8 bases between. The CDR3 totals 12 residues. The data originate from a study of blood T cell repertoires in COVID-19. About the research overall: Samples taken during acute and convalescent COVID-19 were collected in the United States, Italy and Spain. Nucleic acid was either cDNA or gDNA, and it came from T cells, B-cell-depleted T cells, or PBMCs.

As processed by the authors: Reference gene primer amplification in the assay estimated nucleated cell counts. Clones were sequenced by immunoSEQ multiplex PCR, and TCRdb holds only the in-frame ones, with some missing. From that table come the V and J calls and clone size; the DNA was used to work out D and trimming. The sample includes some 270,000 clones, roughly nine tenths of them seen just once. The clonotype comes from a man aged 50-59 years with acute or convalescent COVID-19. The sample was peripheral blood. This chain uses TRBV9 with TRBJ1-4, with D unresolved. CDR3 nucleotide sequence: TGTGCCAGCAGCGCGACTGGGGAAAAACTGTTTTTT. Its protein is CASSATGEKLFF. Complete variable domain (other parts from reference TRBV9 and TRBJ1-4): DSGVTQTPKHLITATGQRVTLRCSPRSGDLSVYWYQQSLDQGLQFLIQYYNGEERAKGNILERFSAQQFPDLHSELNLSSLELGDSALYFCASSATGEKLFFGSGTQLSVL.